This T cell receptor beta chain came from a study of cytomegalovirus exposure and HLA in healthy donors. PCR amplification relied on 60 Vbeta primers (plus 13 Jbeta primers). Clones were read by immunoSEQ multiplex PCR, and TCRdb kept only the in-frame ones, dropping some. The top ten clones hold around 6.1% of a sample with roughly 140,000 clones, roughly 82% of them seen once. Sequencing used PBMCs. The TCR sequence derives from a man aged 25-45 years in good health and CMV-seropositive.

The DNA of the CDR3 is TGCGCCAGCAGCCCGGCCGCGGGGGGCAGCACAGATACGCAGTATTTT. Its protein product is CASSPAAGGSTDTQYF. The rearrangement links TRBV5-1 to TRBJ2-3; 8 bases are a match to TRBD2. The germline V gene encodes CDR1 SGHRS and CDR2 YFSETQ. V trimming: 4 bases; J trimming: 0 bases; junction bases outside the gene matches: 7. The CDR3 loop spans 16 amino acids.